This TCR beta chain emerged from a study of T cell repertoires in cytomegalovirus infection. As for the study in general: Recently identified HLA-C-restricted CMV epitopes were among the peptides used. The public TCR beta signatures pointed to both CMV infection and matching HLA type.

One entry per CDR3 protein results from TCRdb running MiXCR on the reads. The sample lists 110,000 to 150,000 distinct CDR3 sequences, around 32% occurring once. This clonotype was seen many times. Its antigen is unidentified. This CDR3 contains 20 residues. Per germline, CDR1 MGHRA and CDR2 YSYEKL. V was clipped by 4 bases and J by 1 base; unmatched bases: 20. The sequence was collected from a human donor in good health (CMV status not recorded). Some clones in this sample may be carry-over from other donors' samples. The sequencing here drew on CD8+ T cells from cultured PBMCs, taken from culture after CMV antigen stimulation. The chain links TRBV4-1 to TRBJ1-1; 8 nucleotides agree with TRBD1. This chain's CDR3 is CASSLTMPDRGRFQNTEAFF. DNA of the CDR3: TGCGCCAGCAGCCTCACAATGCCCGACAGGGGACGGTTTCAGAACACTGAAGCTTTCTTT.